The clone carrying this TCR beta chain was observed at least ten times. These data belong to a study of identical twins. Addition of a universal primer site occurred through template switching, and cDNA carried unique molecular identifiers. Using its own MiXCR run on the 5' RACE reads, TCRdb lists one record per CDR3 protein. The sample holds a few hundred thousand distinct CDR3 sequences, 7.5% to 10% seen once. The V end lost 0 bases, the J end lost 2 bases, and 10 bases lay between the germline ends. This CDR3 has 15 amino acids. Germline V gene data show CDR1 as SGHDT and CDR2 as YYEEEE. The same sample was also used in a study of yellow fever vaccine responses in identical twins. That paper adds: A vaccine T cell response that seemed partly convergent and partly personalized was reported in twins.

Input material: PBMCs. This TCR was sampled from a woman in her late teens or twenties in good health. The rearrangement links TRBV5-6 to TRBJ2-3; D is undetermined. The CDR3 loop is CASSLGVGNTDTQYF. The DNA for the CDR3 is TGTGCCAGCAGCTTGGGAGTGGGGAACACAGATACGCAGTATTTT. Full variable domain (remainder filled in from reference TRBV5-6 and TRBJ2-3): DAGVTQSPTHLIKTRGQQVTLRCSPKSGHDTVSWYQQALGQGPQFIFQYYEEEERQRGNFPDRFSGHQFPNYSSELNVNALLLGDSALYLCASSLGVGNTDTQYFGPGTRLTVL.